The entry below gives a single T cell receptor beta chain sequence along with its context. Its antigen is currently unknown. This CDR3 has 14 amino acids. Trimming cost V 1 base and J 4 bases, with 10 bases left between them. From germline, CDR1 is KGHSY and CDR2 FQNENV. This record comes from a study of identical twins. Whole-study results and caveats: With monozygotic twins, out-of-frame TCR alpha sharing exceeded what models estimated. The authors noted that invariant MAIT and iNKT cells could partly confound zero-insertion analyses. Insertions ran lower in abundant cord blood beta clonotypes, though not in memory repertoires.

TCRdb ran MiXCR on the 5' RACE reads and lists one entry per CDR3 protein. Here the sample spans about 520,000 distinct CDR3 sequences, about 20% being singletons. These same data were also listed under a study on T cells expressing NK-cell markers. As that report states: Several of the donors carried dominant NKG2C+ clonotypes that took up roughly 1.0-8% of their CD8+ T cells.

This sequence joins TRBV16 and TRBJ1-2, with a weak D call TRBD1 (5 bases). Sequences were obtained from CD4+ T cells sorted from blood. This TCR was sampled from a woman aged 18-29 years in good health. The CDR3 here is CASSQYEGSYGYTF. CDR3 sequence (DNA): TGTGCCAGCAGCCAATATGAGGGGAGCTATGGCTACACCTTC.